The clone carrying this T cell receptor beta chain was picked up a small number of times. This sample is part of a study of human T cells and chemical hapten exposure. Time point indicated: healthy volunteer bleed at 2 weeks. Whole blood that had not been fractionated was the source of extracted total RNA. TCRdb processed the RACE reads anew with MiXCR; each CDR3 protein has one entry. Among about 45,000 distinct CDR3 sequences listed, 4.4% were seen once. The CDR3 loop spans 15 amino acids. Germline assignment: CDR1 SQVTM and CDR2 ANQGSEA. After removal of 3 bases from V and 6 bases from J, the junction contained 11 bases not matched to a gene.

This chain links TRBV29-1 with TRBJ2-3; TRBD2 aligns across 8 bases. Input material: whole blood. This receptor was obtained from a human donor in good health. Some clones in this sample may be carry-over from other donors' samples. CDR3 residues: CSVDKSGSFSDTQYF. The CDR3 DNA is TGCAGCGTTGATAAAAGCGGGAGTTTTTCCGATACGCAGTATTTT.